This is a list of T cell receptor beta chains from one sample in a study of T cells in Graves' hyperthyroidism and ophthalmopathy. TCRdb independently ran MiXCR on the multiplex PCR reads; one entry per CDR3 protein. The sample records approximately 620,000 distinct CDR3 sequences, about 14% being singletons. Sequencing input: blood. The origin of the receptors is a woman aged 25 to 39 with Graves' hyperthyroidism that later progressed to Graves' ophthalmopathy. The CDR3 runs from the conserved cysteine through the conserved F or W. A D gene is named only where the DNA matches it firmly. A clone size is listed for some rows: how often the clone was seen (once, few, many), or a class if it is expanded.

.	many	TRBV12-5	TRBJ2-3	CASGLGTSTDTQYF	TGTGCTAGTGGTCTCGGGACTAGCACAGATACGCAGTATTTT
TRBD1	few	TRBV18	TRBJ2-5	CASSPQGAFQETQYF	TGTGCCAGCTCACCCCAGGGGGCCTTCCAAGAGACCCAGTACTTC
.	.	TRBV24-1	TRBJ2-1	CATSDSLAQAYNEQSF	TGTGCCACCAGTGACTCACTAGCCCAGGCCTACAATGAGCAGTCCTTC
TRBD1	many	TRBV6-2/TRBV6-3	TRBJ1-2	CASREDRATYGYTF	TGTGCCAGCAGAGAGGACAGGGCAACCTATGGCTACACCTTC
TRBD1	many	TRBV20-1	TRBJ2-5	CSAVKGQGIQETQYF	TGCAGTGCTGTTAAGGGACAGGGCATCCAAGAGACCCAGTACTTC
TRBD1	many	TRBV4-1	TRBJ1-5	CASSQRIGTGRNQPQHF	TGCGCCAGCAGCCAACGGATCGGGACAGGGCGCAATCAGCCCCAGCATTTT
TRBD2	.	TRBV18	TRBJ2-5	CASSPLAVSSGNQETQYF	TGTGCCAGCTCACCACTTGCTGTATCTAGCGGGAACCAAGAGACCCAGTACTTC
.	many	TRBV2	TRBJ2-1	CASSEGGEDEQFF	TGTGCCAGCAGTGAGGGGGGTGAAGATGAGCAGTTCTTC
.	many	TRBV12-3/TRBV12-4	TRBJ1-2	CASSLQGIEGYTF	TGTGCCAGCAGTCTCCAGGGAATTGAAGGCTACACCTTC
.	.	TRBV5-4	TRBJ2-5	CASSRHHTGEETQYF	TGTGCCAGCAGCCGTCACCACACGGGGGAAGAGACCCAGTACTTC
TRBD2	many	TRBV12-3/TRBV12-4	TRBJ2-1	CASSGGTSGTGNEQFF	TGTGCCAGCAGTGGGGGGACTAGCGGGACAGGTAATGAGCAGTTCTTC
TRBD2	.	TRBV28	TRBJ2-3	CASSLASGKSDTQYF	TGTGCCAGCAGTTTGGCTAGCGGGAAATCAGATACGCAGTATTTT
.	.	TRBV13	TRBJ2-4	CASSVTAFFSGVAKNIQYF	TGTGCCAGCAGTGTAACCGCTTTTTTTTCGGGGGTAGCCAAAAACATTCAGTACTTC
TRBD2	many	TRBV14	TRBJ2-7	CASSQRLAGFYEQYF	TGTGCCAGCAGCCAGAGACTAGCGGGATTCTACGAGCAGTACTTC
.	few	TRBV18	TRBJ1-2	CASSPQRGADYGYTF	TGTGCCAGCTCCCCACAACGGGGAGCTGACTATGGCTACACCTTC
.	.	TRBV3-1	TRBJ1-1	CASSQVGADTEAFF	TGTGCCAGCAGCCAAGTTGGGGCGGACACTGAAGCTTTCTTT
.	.	TRBV12-3/TRBV12-4	TRBJ2-3	CASTIRGQGGDTQYF	TGTGCCAGCACCATCAGGGGGCAGGGGGGGGATACGCAGTATTTT
TRBD1	many	TRBV28	TRBJ1-1	CAGRDRNTEAFF	TGTGCCGGAAGGGACAGGAACACTGAAGCTTTCTTT
.	many	TRBV6-1	TRBJ1-1	CASSLGDGDTEAFF	TGTGCCAGCAGTTTGGGCGACGGGGACACTGAAGCTTTCTTT
.	.	TRBV18	TRBJ1-1	CASSPNLPDLRATEAFF	TGTGCCAGCTCACCAAATTTGCCAGACTTGAGGGCCACTGAAGCTTTCTTT
TRBD2	few	TRBV7-3	TRBJ2-2	CASSDTTAGASTGELFF	TGTGCCAGCAGCGATACGACAGCGGGAGCTAGCACCGGGGAGCTGTTTTTT
.	many	TRBV28	TRBJ1-2	CASSLSTIEQGSYTF	TGTGCCAGCAGTTTATCCACAATCGAACAGGGCTCCTACACCTTC
.	few	TRBV19	TRBJ1-1	CASSTGWNTEAFF	TGTGCCAGTTCTACAGGGTGGAACACTGAAGCTTTCTTT
TRBD1	many	TRBV11-2	TRBJ1-6	CASSSLQGQGSPLHF	TGTGCCAGCAGCTCCCTACAGGGACAGGGTTCACCCCTCCACTTT
TRBD2	.	TRBV14	TRBJ2-2	CASSPLAGVRTGELFF	TGTGCCAGCAGCCCCTTGGCGGGAGTTCGCACCGGGGAGCTGTTTTTT